This T cell receptor beta chain is drawn from a study of T cell responses to AZD1222 COVID-19 vaccine. Regarding the study as a whole: The study found vaccine-associated CD4 TCRs spanning spike, dominant at 160-218 and 743-854.

Note on this clone: Its antigen is undetermined.

The CDR3 covers 15 residues. Between the trimmed V and J ends, which lost 0 bases and 4 bases, there was a span of 10 bases. Germline V gene lookup returns CDR1 MNHEY and CDR2 SVGEGT. Produced via immunoSEQ multiplex PCR; TCRdb's table is partial and in-frame only. The sample consists of around 78,000 clones, roughly four fifths of them appearing once. The material sequenced was peripheral blood, taken on day 0 of AZD1222 vaccination. This clonotype originated in an adult in good health. The rearrangement joins TRBV6-2 or TRBV6-3 to TRBJ2-1, with D perhaps assigned TRBD1 or TRBD2 (5 bases each). DNA for the CDR3: TGTGCCAGCAGTTACTCGCGAGGGGATTACAATGAGCAGTTCTTC. Translated: CASSYSRGDYNEQFF.